The text below deals with one T cell receptor (beta chain). The antigen remains undetermined. Extracted RNA was reverse transcribed into cDNA, the sequencing template. The data were produced by immunoSEQ multiplex PCR, yet TCRdb's version contains in-frame clones alone and is incomplete. This table holds fewer than 250,000 clones, 43% found once. The source of the sample is a study of CD8+ T cells in alopecia areata. Points from the study as a whole: Mice gave a clearer picture of TCR sharing than patients did, possibly for HLA-related reasons. Among the cells sequenced in scalp samples are also the resident alphabeta T cells of normal skin.

The CDR3 is made up of 14 amino acids. Per the germline V gene, CDR1 is SGHVS and CDR2 is FNYEAQ. V gave up 5 bases and J gave up 8 bases; unmatched junction bases: 11. Noted treatment: oral pan-JAK inhibitor, 5-10 mg twice daily. Collection of lesional scalp punch biopsies and peripheral blood was performed in alopecia areata patients. Specimen: CD4+ T cells sorted from blood, collected at approximately week 36, from a patient treated with tofacitinib. This receptor was identified in a human donor with alopecia areata. The chain uses TRBV7-6 and TRBJ2-7; TRBD2 matches 8 bases. The CDR3 DNA reads TGTGCCAGCAGCGGGGATCCCAGCGGGAGAAAGCAGTACTTC. It encodes CASSGDPSGRKQYF.